The 19 T cell receptor beta chains listed next were all sequenced from one sample in a study of T cell clonality in common variable immunodeficiency. Overall study findings and caveats: Reportedly, TCR beta sequences from common variable immunodeficiency showed fewer deletions and N-nucleotide insertions.

The antigens for these receptors are not known. Some clones are missing from TCRdb's copy, which holds only in-frame ones; the method was immunoSEQ multiplex PCR. Listed for the sample are about 7,300 clones, none seen a single time. Material for sequencing was peripheral blood mononuclear cells. The receptors were gathered from a human donor with common variable immunodeficiency.

In its sample, this clone is medium-sized (0.01 to 0.1%). The read ends 3 residues shy of where the CDR3 ends; the end is completed using the germline J gene. V gene TRBV5-4 combines with J gene TRBJ2-1, with D tentatively TRBD2 (6 bases). V lost 5 bases, J lost 8 bases, and 17 bases lay in between. Per germline, CDR1 SGHNT and CDR2 YYREEE (reference sequence). This CDR3 contains 14 residues. The sequenced CDR3 bases are TGTGCCAGCAGTCGCAGGACTAACGGCGATGAG. Its translation is CASSRRTNGDE. The whole CDR3 sequence is CASSRRTNGDEQFF.

The DNA read from the CDR3 is TGCAGTGCTACCATAATTAGCGGGAGTGGAGAGACC. Amino acids: CSATIISGSGET. The whole CDR3 sequence reads CSATIISGSGETQYF. The chain employs TRBV20-1 and TRBJ2-5, with TRBD2 identical over 9 bases. The read falls 3 residues short of the CDR3 end, and the missing part is taken from the germline J gene. Per the germline V gene, CDR1 is DFQATT and CDR2 is SNEGSKA (reference sequence). V was pared by 4 bases and J by 4 bases, with 10 bases of the junction left unmatched. The CDR3 is 15 residues long.

This clone was picked up many times. With the read ending 3 residues before the CDR3 end, the germline J gene is used to fill in that end. The chain joins TRBV4-2 to TRBJ2-3; D call uncertain. V was cut by 0 bases and J by 6 bases, with 7 bases left in between. The CDR3 contains 13 residues. Looked up from germline, CDR1 is LGHNA and CDR2 is YNFKEQ. Here the CDR3 reads CASSQDWRDTQYF. CDR3 DNA, as far as it was read: TGTGCCAGCAGCCAAGATTGGCGGGATACG.

A few counts support this clone. The read falls 3 residues short of the CDR3 end, and the missing part is taken from the germline J gene. The V call is TRBV6-1, the J call TRBJ2-7; 8 positions agree with TRBD2. The CDR3 is 15 residues long. Germline V lookup: CDR1 MNHNS, CDR2 SASEGT. V shed 1 base, J shed 3 bases, and the junction held 5 bases outside the gene matches. CDR3 loop: CASSEGPAGVYEQYF. CDR3 bases read: TGTGCCAGCAGTGAAGGCCCAGCGGGGGTCTACGAG.

CDR3 residues: CASSISGLASPETQYF. The covered CDR3 bases are TGTGCCAGTAGTATCTCGGGACTAGCGTCGCCAGAGACC. The V call is TRBV19, the J call TRBJ2-5, with 10 bases aligning to TRBD2. The CDR3 end lies 3 residues beyond the end of the read and is filled in from the germline J gene. CDR1 and CDR2 (germline): LNHDA, SQIVND (reference sequence). The CDR3 contains 16 residues. V gave up 3 bases and J gave up 4 bases; unmatched junction bases: 8.

A note on this clone: The read gets to within 3 residues of the CDR3 end, and the germline J gene fills in the rest. The rearrangement joins TRBV11-2 to TRBJ2-7; D remains ambiguous. Germline values: CDR1 SGHAT, CDR2 FQNNGV. V dropped 5 bases and J dropped 2 bases, with 16 bases sitting between them. This CDR3 is 15 amino acids long. The CDR3 DNA, read in part, is TGTGCCAGCAGCCGTACAGTGACCGGAGCCTACGAG. This gives the protein CASSRTVTGAYE. The whole CDR3 region reads CASSRTVTGAYEQYF.

To note about this clone: From the germline J gene comes the end of the CDR3, since the read stops 3 residues before it. The chain joins TRBV11-2 to TRBJ1-6; D unclear. The CDR3 is 13 amino acids. The germline V gene encodes CDR1 SGHAT and CDR2 FQNNGV. V was shortened by 5 bases and J by 8 bases, with 10 bases between the two germline ends. The sequenced part of the CDR3 DNA is TGTGCCAGCAGCATCCAGTTCGATTCACCC. Translated: CASSIQFDSP. The full CDR3 sequence reads CASSIQFDSPLHF.

This clone was counted at least ten times. The read is 3 residues too short to cover the CDR3 end, so that end is filled in from the germline J gene. This rearrangement joins TRBV29-1 to TRBJ2-2; no reliable D call. V lost 4 bases to trimming and J lost 5 bases, with 11 bases between them. The germline V gene has CDR1 SQVTM and CDR2 ANQGSEA. The CDR3 contains 13 residues. Partial CDR3 DNA: TGCAGCGTTGGCAGCGTCCCAACCGGGGAG. It is translated as CSVGSVPTGE. The CDR3 in its entirety is CSVGSVPTGELFF.

This clone was recorded many times. Read data end 3 residues before the CDR3 end; the end is taken from the germline J gene. The chain joins TRBV2 to TRBJ2-3; TRBD1 aligns across 11 bases. The CDR3 runs to 15 residues. The V segment lost 6 bases and the J segment 3 bases; nucleotides outside the gene matches: 5. Germline loops: CDR1 SNHLY, CDR2 FYNNEI. The CDR3 bases that were read are TGTGCCAGCAGCTTAAGGGACAGGGGGACAGATACG. It yields the protein CASSLRDRGTDT. In full, the CDR3 is CASSLRDRGTDTQYF.

Worth noting for this clone: The read terminates 3 residues ahead of where the CDR3 ends, so the germline J gene completes it. V gene TRBV18 combines with J gene TRBJ1-4, with D uncertain. Trimming removed 2 bases from V and 8 bases from J, with 9 bases in between. CDR1 and CDR2 (germline): KGHSH, LQKENI. CDR3 size: 13 residues. Here the CDR3 reads CASSPGSGEKLFF. The DNA read from the CDR3 is TGTGCCAGCTCACCAGGTTCGGGGGAAAAA.

At least ten counts were recorded for this clone. The sequence runs out 3 residues before the end of the CDR3; the remainder is reconstructed from the germline J gene. This chain uses TRBV7-8 with TRBJ1-5, with unresolved D. Germline CDR1 SGHVS, CDR2 FQNEAQ. The CDR3 length is 14 residues. V was trimmed by 3 bases and J by 2 bases, leaving 8 bases between them. The sequenced part of the CDR3 DNA is TGTGCCAGCAGCTTTTCCACAGGCAATCAGCCC. This gives the protein CASSFSTGNQP. Given in full, the CDR3 is CASSFSTGNQPQHF.

This clone was detected many times. The CDR3 extends 3 residues past the end of the read, so its final part is completed from the germline J gene. The chain employs TRBV7-3 and TRBJ2-3; the D is unclear. The CDR3 has 13 residues. Per germline, CDR1 SGHTA and CDR2 FQGTGA. Trimming left V 5 bases short and J 4 bases short, with 10 bases between. The CDR3 DNA, read in part, is TGTGCCAGCAGCAACCGACTTGCAGATACG. Translation: CASSNRLADT. Given in full, the CDR3 is CASSNRLADTQYF.

A note on this clone: The sequenced fragment ends 3 residues before the CDR3 boundary, so the rest is inferred from the germline J gene. The J gene is TRBJ2-7, the V gene TRBV10-1, with D hard to call. Germline CDR1 is WNHNN and CDR2 is SYGVQD (reference sequence). The CDR3 covers 12 residues. V dropped 2 bases and J dropped 5 bases, with 7 bases sitting between them. Here the CDR3 reads CASSEGQNEQYF. Incomplete CDR3 DNA: TGCGCCAGCAGTGAGGGGCAGAACGAG.

The CDR3 region is CASSPSGSLIHEQFF. The DNA read from the CDR3 is TGTGCCAGCAGCCCTAGCGGGAGTTTGATCCATGAG. This chain links TRBV6-2 or TRBV6-3 with TRBJ2-1; TRBD2 aligns across 10 bases. The read finishes 3 residues shy of the CDR3 end, and the germline J gene is used to complete it. The CDR3 covers 15 residues. V trimming: 6 bases; J trimming: 8 bases; junction bases outside the gene matches: 10. Germline V lookup: CDR1 MNHEY, CDR2 SVGEGT.

This clone was seen ten or more times. The DNA read from the CDR3 is TGTGCCAGCAGTTACTCGATTGCCTTCAGGAGGGGAGAGACC. This encodes CASSYSIAFRRGET. In full, the CDR3 is CASSYSIAFRRGETQYF. This rearrangement joins TRBV6-7 to TRBJ2-5; D perhaps matches TRBD2 (6 bases). The CDR3 end falls 3 residues outside the read, so it is completed with the germline J gene. TRBV6-7 is sorted into the ORF group, with uncertain function. The CDR3 is made up of 17 amino acids. Trimming pared 0 bases from V and 4 bases from J, leaving 18 bases between.

Regarding this clone: The read ends 3 residues before the CDR3 terminus; that terminus is restored from the germline J gene. The V call is TRBV5-1, the J call TRBJ2-7; D remains ambiguous. Trimming shortened V by 0 bases and J by 1 base, and 8 bases separated the two germline ends. This CDR3 is built from 14 residues. CDR1 is SGHRS, CDR2 YFSETQ, per germline. CDR3 protein: CASSLEPTSYEQYF. The sequenced CDR3 bases are TGCGCCAGCAGCTTGGAGCCAACTTCCTACGAG.

This clone counts as medium-sized. The CDR3 end is not reached by the read, which stops 3 residues before it; the germline J gene fills it in. The V call is TRBV20-1, the J call TRBJ2-2, with 9 bases that match TRBD2. The CDR3 is 19 amino acids. CDR1 is DFQATT and CDR2 is SNEGSKA in the germline V gene (reference sequence). The V segment lost 1 base and the J segment 0 bases; nucleotides outside the gene matches: 12. The CDR3 sequence is CSARAESTSGRTNTGELFF. The covered CDR3 bases are TGCAGTGCTAGAGCCGAATCGACTAGCGGCAGAACGAACACCGGGGAG.

This clone was picked up a small number of times. The read stops 3 residues short of the end of the CDR3; the missing end is completed from the germline J gene. The chain carries TRBV6-2 or TRBV6-3 and TRBJ2-5, with a possible D match to TRBD1 (6 bases). V lost 0 bases and J lost 7, with 9 bases in between. In germline, CDR1 is MNHEY, CDR2 SVGEGT. The CDR3 runs 13 residues. CDR3 DNA (partial): TGTGCCAGCAGTTACTCCATCAGGGGGACC. This translates into CASSYSIRGT. The CDR3 in full is CASSYSIRGTQYF.

This clone is termed medium-sized. The read is 3 residues too short to cover the CDR3 end, so that end is filled in from the germline J gene. This chain uses TRBV14 with TRBJ2-1; a weak D match, TRBD2 (6 bases). V was cut by 1 base and J by 9 bases, with 10 bases left in between. CDR3 length: 13 residues. Germline CDR1 reads SGHDN; CDR2 reads FVKESK. CDR3 region: CASSQALASEQFF. The CDR3 DNA, read in part, is TGTGCCAGCAGCCAAGCACTAGCTTCTGAG. Filled out from reference TRBV14 and TRBJ2-1, the complete variable domain reads EAGVTQFPSHSVIEKGQTVTLRCDPISGHDNLYWYRRVMGKEIKFLLHFVKESKQDESGMPNNRFLAERTGGTYSTLKVQPAELEDSGVYFCASSQALASEQFFGPGTRLTVL.